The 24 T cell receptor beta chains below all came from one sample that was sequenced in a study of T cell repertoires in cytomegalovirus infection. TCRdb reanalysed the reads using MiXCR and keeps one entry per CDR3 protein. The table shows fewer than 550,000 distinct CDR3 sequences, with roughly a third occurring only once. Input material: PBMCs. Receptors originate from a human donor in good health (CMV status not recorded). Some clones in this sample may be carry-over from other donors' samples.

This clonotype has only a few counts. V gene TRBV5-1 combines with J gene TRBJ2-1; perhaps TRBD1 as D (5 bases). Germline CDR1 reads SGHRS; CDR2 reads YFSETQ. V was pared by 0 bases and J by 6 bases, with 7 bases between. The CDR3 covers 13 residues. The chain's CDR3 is CASSLGTPNEQFF. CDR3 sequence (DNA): TGCGCCAGCAGCTTGGGGACACCCAATGAGCAGTTCTTC.

This chain's CDR3 is CASKGYLQETQYF. CDR3 nucleotides: TGTGCCAGCAAAGGCTATCTACAAGAGACCCAGTACTTC. This rearrangement joins TRBV25-1 to TRBJ2-5, with unresolved D. The CDR3 extends over 13 amino acids. The V and J ends lost 7 bases and 2 bases respectively, with 11 bases between them. CDR1 and CDR2 from the germline V gene are MGHDK and SYGVNS.

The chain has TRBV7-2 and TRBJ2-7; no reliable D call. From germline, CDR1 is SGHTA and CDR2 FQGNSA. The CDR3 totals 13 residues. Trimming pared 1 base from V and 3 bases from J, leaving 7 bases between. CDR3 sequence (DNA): TGTGCCAGCAGCTTAGTAGATCACTACGAGCAGTACTTC. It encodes CASSLVDHYEQYF.

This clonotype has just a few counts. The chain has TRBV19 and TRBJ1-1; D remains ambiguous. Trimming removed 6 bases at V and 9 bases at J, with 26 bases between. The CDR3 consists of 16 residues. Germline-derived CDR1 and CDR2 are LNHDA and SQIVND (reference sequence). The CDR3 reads CASRARTPTYHIQAFF. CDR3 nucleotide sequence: TGTGCCAGTAGGGCCCGGACCCCAACCTACCACATACAAGCTTTCTTT. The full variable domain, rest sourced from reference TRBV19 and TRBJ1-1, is DGGITQSPKYLFRKEGQNVTLSCEQNLNHDAMYWYRQDPGQGLRLIYYSQIVNDFQKGDIAEGYSVSREKKESFPLTVTSAQKNPTAFYLCASRARTPTYHIQAFFGQGTRLTVV.

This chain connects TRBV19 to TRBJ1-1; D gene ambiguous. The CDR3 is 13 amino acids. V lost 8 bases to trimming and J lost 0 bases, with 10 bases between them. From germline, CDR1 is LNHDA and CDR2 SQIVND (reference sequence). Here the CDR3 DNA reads TGTGCCAGTTCGGCAGCACTGAACACTGAAGCTTTCTTT. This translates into CASSAALNTEAFF.

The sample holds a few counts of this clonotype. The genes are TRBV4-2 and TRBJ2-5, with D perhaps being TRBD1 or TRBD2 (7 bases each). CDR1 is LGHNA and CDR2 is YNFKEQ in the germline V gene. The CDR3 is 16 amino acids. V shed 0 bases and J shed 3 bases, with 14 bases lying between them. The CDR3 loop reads CASSQDWGGGKETQYF. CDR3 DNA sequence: TGTGCCAGCAGCCAAGATTGGGGAGGGGGCAAAGAGACCCAGTACTTC.

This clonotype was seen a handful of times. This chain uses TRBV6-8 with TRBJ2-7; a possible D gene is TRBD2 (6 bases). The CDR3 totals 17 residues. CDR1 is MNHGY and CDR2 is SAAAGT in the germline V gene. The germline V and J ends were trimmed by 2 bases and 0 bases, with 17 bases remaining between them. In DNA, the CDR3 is TGTGCCAGCAGTTACGAGGCAACTAGCCTAAGCTCCTACGAGCAGTACTTC. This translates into CASSYEATSLSSYEQYF.

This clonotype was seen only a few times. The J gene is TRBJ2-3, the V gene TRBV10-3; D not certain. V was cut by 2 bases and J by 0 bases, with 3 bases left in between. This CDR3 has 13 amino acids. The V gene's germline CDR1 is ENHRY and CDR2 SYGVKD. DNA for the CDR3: TGTGCCATCAGTGAGGCTAGCACAGATACGCAGTATTTT. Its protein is CAISEASTDTQYF.

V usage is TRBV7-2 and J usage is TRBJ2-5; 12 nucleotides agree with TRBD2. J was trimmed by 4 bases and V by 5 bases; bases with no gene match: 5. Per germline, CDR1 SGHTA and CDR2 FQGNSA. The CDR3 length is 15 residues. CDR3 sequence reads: CASSPSGGVRETQYF. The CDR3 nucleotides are TGTGCCAGCAGCCCTAGCGGGGGGGTCCGAGAGACCCAGTACTTC.

CDR3 residues: CASSQDRGRGNEQFF. CDR3 sequence (DNA): TGTGCCAGCAGCCAAGACAGGGGTCGGGGCAATGAGCAGTTCTTC. The chain has TRBV3-1 and TRBJ2-1; a weak D match, TRBD1 (6 bases). In germline, CDR1 is LGHDT, CDR2 YNNKEL (reference sequence). This CDR3 comprises 15 residues. V lost 0 bases to trimming and J lost 6 bases, with 12 bases between them.

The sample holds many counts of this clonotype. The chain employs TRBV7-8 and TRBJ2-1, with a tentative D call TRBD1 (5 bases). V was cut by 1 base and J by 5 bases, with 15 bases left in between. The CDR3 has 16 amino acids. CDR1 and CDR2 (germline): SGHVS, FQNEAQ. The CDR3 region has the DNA TGTGCCAGCAGCTTAGGAAGAAGGGGTAGGAACAATGAGCAGTTCTTC. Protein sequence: CASSLGRRGRNNEQFF.

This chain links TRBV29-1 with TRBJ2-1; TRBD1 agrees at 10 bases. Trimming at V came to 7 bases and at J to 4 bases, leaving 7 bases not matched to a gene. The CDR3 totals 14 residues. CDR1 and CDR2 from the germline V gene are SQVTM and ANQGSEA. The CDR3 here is CSGAGQGEYNEQFF. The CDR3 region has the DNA TGCAGCGGCGCCGGACAGGGGGAATACAATGAGCAGTTCTTC.

DNA of the CDR3: TGTGCCAGCAGGACGGGACTCGGAAAGCCCATTCAGTACTTC. Protein: CASRTGLGKPIQYF. This sequence joins TRBV12-3 or TRBV12-4 and TRBJ2-4; perhaps TRBD2 as D (6 bases). Trimming removed 6 bases at V and 9 bases at J, with 18 bases between. The CDR3 covers 14 residues.

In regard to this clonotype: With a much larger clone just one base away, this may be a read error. The CDR3 sequence: CASPPLGGIGWTEAFF. The CDR3 DNA is TGTGCCAGCCCGCCCCTTGGGGGGATAGGATGGACTGAAGCTTTCTTT. This chain links TRBV28 with TRBJ1-1; the D gene is possibly TRBD1 (5 bases). The CDR3 covers 16 residues. Trimming removed 8 bases at V and 5 bases at J, with 24 bases between. Germline V CDR1 and CDR2: MDHEN, SYDVKM.

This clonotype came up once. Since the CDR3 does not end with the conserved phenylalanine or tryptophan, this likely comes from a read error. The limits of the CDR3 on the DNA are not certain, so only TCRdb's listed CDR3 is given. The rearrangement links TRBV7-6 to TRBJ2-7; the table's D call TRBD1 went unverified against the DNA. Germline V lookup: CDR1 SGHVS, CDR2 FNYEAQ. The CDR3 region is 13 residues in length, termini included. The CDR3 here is CASSLGFGEGQYL.

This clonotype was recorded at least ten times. The CDR3 DNA follows: TGTGCCAGCAGCAGACAGGGGCTGGGGAACACTGAAGCTTTCTTT. Amino acid sequence: CASSRQGLGNTEAFF. This chain joins TRBV7-2 and TRBJ1-1, with 8 bases fitting TRBD1. Germline CDR1 is SGHTA and CDR2 is FQGNSA. There are 15 residues in the CDR3. The J segment lost 1 base and the V segment lost 5 bases, leaving 6 bases of the junction unmatched.

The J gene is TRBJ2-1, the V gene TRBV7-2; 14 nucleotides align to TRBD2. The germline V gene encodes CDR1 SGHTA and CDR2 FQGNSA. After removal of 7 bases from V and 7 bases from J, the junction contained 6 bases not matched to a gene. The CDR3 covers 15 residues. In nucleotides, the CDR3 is TGTGCCAGCACCGGGACTAGCGGGGGTGGGAATGAGCAGTTCTTC. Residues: CASTGTSGGGNEQFF.

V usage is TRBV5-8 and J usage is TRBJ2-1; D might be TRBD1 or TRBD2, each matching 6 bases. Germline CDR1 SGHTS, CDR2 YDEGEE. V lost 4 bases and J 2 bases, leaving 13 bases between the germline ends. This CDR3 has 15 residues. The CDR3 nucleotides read TGTGCCAGCAGCCCAGGAGGGGGAGCCTACAATGAGCAGTTCTTC. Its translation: CASSPGGGAYNEQFF.

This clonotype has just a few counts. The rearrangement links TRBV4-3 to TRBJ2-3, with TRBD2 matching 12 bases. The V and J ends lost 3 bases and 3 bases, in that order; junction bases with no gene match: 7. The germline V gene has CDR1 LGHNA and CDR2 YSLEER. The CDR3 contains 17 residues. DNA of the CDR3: TGCGCCAGCAGCCATCCCCTAGCGGGGGGGGGGACAGATACGCAGTATTTT. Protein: CASSHPLAGGGTDTQYF.

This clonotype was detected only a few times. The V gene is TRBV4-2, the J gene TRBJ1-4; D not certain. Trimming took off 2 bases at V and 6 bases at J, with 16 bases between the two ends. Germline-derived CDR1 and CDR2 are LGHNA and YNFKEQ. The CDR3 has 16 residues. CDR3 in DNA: TGTGCCAGCAGCCAAACAGAAATGGGAACCGATGAAAAACTGTTTTTT. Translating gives CASSQTEMGTDEKLFF.

This CDR3 is CASSLEGLKETQYF. CDR3 bases: TGTGCCAGCAGCTTAGAGGGCCTCAAAGAGACCCAGTACTTC. This rearrangement joins TRBV11-3 to TRBJ2-5; unclear D gene. The CDR3 is 14 amino acids. Germline V gives CDR1 SGHNT, CDR2 YENEEA. V was shortened by 0 bases and J by 3 bases, with 8 bases between the two germline ends.

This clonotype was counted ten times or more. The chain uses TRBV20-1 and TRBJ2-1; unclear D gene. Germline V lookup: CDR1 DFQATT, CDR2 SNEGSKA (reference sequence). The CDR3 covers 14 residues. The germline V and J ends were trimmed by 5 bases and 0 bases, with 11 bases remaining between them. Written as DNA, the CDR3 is TGCAGTGCTCGTTCAGTAACCTCCTACAATGAGCAGTTCTTC. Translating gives CSARSVTSYNEQFF.

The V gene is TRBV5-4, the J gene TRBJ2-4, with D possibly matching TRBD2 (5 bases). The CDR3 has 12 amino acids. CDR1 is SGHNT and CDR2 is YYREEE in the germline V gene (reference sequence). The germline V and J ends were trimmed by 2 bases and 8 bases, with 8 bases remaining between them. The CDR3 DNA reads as TGTGCCAGCAGCTTTTACGGGGACATTCAGTACTTC. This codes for CASSFYGDIQYF.

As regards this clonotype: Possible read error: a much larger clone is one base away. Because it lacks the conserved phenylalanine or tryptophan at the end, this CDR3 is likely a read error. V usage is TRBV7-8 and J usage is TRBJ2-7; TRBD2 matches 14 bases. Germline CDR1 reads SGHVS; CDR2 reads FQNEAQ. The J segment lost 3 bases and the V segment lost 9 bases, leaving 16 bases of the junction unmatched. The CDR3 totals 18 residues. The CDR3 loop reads CASSAKTSGGAKFYEQYL. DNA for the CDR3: TGTGCCAGTAGCGCAAAGACTAGCGGGGGGGCGAAATTCTACGAGCAGTACTTA.